The entry that follows covers one TCR beta chain sequence. The data are from a study of blood T cell repertoires in COVID-19. On the study more broadly: Specimens from acute and convalescent COVID-19 originated in the United States, Italy and Spain. PBMCs, B-cell-depleted T cells, or T cells were the source of the cDNA or gDNA that made up the material.

Study processing details: Amplification of reference gene primers was used by the study to estimate nucleated cell counts. Data came from immunoSEQ multiplex PCR; TCRdb stores just in-frame clones and leaves some out. D and trimming come from the DNA, and the V and J calls and clone size come from that table. Here the sample spans approximately 220,000 clones, around 83% being singletons. The origin of this receptor is a man aged 45-65 years who had recovered from COVID-19. Sequencing used peripheral blood.

The CDR3 coding sequence is TGCGCCAGCAGCTTGGTAGCGGGACTTAACACCGGGGAGCTGTTTTTT. Translated, it gives CASSLVAGLNTGELFF. This sequence joins TRBV5-1 and TRBJ2-2; 8 nucleotides line up with TRBD2. Germline V gene data show CDR1 as SGHRS and CDR2 as YFSETQ. This CDR3 has 16 residues. Trimming removed 0 bases from V and 2 bases from J; junction bases left unmatched: 3.